This paragraph covers one TCR beta chain sequence. These data belong to a study of cytomegalovirus exposure and HLA in healthy donors. Sequencing used immunoSEQ multiplex PCR; TCRdb keeps in-frame clones, though not all of them. The sample lists some 69,000 clones, 96% occurring once. With V trimmed by 6 bases and J by 4 bases, 6 bases remained unmatched. The CDR3 contains 14 residues. CDR1 is MDHEN and CDR2 is SYDVKM in the germline V gene. The origin of this receptor is a woman aged 18-29 years in good health and CMV-seropositive. The chain joins TRBV28 to TRBJ2-7; TRBD1 agrees at 10 bases. The specimen was PBMCs. This CDR3 is CASRFPGQGYEQYF. In DNA, the CDR3 is TGTGCCAGCAGGTTCCCGGGACAGGGGTACGAGCAGTACTTC.